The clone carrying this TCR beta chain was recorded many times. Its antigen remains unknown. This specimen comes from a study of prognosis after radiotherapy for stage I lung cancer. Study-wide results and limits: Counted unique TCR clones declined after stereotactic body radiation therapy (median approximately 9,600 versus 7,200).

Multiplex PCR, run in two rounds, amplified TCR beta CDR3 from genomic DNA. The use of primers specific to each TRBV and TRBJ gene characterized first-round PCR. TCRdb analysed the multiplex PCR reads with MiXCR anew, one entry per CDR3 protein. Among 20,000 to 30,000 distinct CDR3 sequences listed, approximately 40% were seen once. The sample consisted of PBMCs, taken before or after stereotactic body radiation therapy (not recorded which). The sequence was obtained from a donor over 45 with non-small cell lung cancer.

The CDR3 coding sequence is TGTGCCAGCAGCTTGCGGGGGGCGCGGACCTACGAGCAGTACTTC. Translated, it gives CASSLRGARTYEQYF. The J gene is TRBJ2-7, the V gene TRBV5-6, with D maybe TRBD2 (7 bases). This CDR3 comprises 15 residues. V lost 1 base and J lost 2, with 13 bases in between. Germline assignment: CDR1 SGHDT and CDR2 YYEEEE.